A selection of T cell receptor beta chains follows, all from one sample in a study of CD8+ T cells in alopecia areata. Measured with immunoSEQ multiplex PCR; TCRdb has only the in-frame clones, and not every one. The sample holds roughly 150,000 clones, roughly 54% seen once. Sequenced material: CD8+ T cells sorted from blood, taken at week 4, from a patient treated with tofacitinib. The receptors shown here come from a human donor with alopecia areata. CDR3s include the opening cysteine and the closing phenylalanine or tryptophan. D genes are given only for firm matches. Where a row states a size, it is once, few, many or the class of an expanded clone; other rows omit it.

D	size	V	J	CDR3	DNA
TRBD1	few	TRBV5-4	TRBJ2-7	CASSMDRSSYEQYF	TGTGCCAGCAGCATGGACAGGAGCTCCTACGAGCAGTACTTC
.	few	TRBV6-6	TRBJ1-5	CASSQTGDSNQPQHF	TGTGCCAGCAGTCAGACGGGAGATAGCAATCAGCCCCAGCATTTT
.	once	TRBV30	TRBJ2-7	CAWSAGPYEQYF	TGTGCCTGGAGTGCAGGACCCTACGAGCAGTACTTC
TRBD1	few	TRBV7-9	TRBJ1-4	CASSSTGGRSNEKLFF	TGTGCCAGCAGCTCCACAGGGGGCAGATCTAATGAAAAACTGTTTTTT
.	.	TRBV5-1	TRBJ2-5	CASSLGDSRQLQETQYF	TGCGCCAGCAGCTTGGGAGATTCTCGGCAGTTACAAGAGACCCAGTACTTC
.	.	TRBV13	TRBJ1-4	CASSSLGQKLFF	TGTGCCAGCAGCTCACTAGGGCAAAAACTGTTTTTT
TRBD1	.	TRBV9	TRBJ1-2	CASSVANRGGYTF	TGTGCCAGCAGCGTAGCTAACAGGGGTGGCTACACCTTC
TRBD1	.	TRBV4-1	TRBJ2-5	CASSQDREETQYF	TGCGCCAGCAGCCAGGACAGGGAAGAGACCCAGTACTTC
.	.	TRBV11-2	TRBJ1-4	CASSQMGDLNEKLFF	TGTGCCAGCAGCCAGATGGGGGACTTAAATGAAAAACTGTTTTTT
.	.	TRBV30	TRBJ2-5	CAWSVGFGETQYF	TGTGCCTGGAGTGTAGGGTTCGGAGAGACCCAGTACTTC
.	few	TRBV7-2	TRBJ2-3	CASSLWTDTQYF	TGTGCCAGCAGCTTGTGGACAGATACGCAGTATTTT
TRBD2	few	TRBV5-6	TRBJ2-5	CASRPGSGGYQETQYF	TGTGCCAGCAGGCCCGGGAGCGGGGGCTACCAAGAGACCCAGTACTTC
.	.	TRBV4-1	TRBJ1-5	CASSHTGRGQPQHF	TGCGCCAGCAGCCACACGGGGCGAGGACAGCCCCAGCATTTT
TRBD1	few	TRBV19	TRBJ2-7	CASRDRGTYEQYF	TGTGCCAGTAGGGACAGGGGGACCTACGAGCAGTACTTC
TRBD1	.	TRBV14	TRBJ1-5	CASSLDRAGNEPQHF	TGTGCCAGCAGCCTGGACAGGGCTGGGAACGAACCCCAGCATTTT
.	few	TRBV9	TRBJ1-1	CASSPGVHGTEAFF	TGTGCCAGCAGCCCTGGGGTTCACGGAACTGAAGCTTTCTTT
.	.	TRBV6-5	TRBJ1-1	CASSYSEGFDTEAFF	TGTGCCAGCAGTTACTCTGAGGGATTCGACACTGAAGCTTTCTTT
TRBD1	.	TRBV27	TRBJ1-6	CASTLTSTGGYNSPLHF	TGTGCCAGCACCCTGACGTCGACAGGGGGATATAATTCACCCCTCCACTTT
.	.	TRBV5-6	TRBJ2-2	CASTLDTSNTGELFF	TGTGCCAGCACTCTGGACACTTCGAACACCGGGGAGCTGTTTTTT
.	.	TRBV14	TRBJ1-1	CASSQETGLSTEAFF	TGTGCCAGCAGCCAAGAGACGGGTCTTAGCACTGAAGCTTTCTTT
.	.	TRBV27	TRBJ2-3	CATTFREATDTQYF	TGTGCCACCACATTCAGGGAGGCGACAGATACGCAGTATTTT
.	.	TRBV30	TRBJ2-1	CAWSRGDSYNEQFF	TGTGCCTGGAGTAGGGGGGACTCCTACAATGAGCAGTTCTTC
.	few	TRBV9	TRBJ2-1	CASSVSRANEQFF	TGTGCCAGCAGCGTAAGCAGAGCCAATGAGCAGTTCTTC
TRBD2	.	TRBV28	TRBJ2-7	CASSLRGDSYEQYF	TGTGCCAGCAGTTTACGGGGGGATTCCTACGAGCAGTACTTC
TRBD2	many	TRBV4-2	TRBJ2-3	CASSQERGGSDTQYF	TGTGCCAGCAGCCAAGAGCGGGGGGGCTCAGATACGCAGTATTTT
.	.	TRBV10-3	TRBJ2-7	CAFRAAGSYEQYF	TGTGCCTTCAGAGCCGCAGGGTCCTACGAGCAGTACTTC